This entry lists 20 T cell receptor beta chains sequenced from one sample in a study of blood T cells in healthy people across ages. Combining a sample-barcoded 5' primer with a J-beta primer mix, a second PCR ran for roughly 7 to 12 cycles. MiXCR was run by TCRdb on the 5' RACE reads, yielding one entry per CDR3 protein. The sample has more than 500,000 distinct CDR3 sequences; about 26% are singletons. The sample was blood. The receptor source for this set is a woman aged 70-85 years in good health.

This clonotype showed up just a few times. This chain uses TRBV20-1 with TRBJ2-5; 9 positions match TRBD1. The DNA end is a closer match to TRBJ2-1, so the J assignment may be wrong. Per germline, CDR1 DFQATT and CDR2 SNEGSKA (reference sequence). The CDR3 loop spans 16 amino acids. The CDR3 sequence: CSARDRGTGHGHEQFF. As DNA, the CDR3 is TGCAGTGCTAGAGATCGGGGGACAGGGCATGGGCATGAGCAGTTCTTC.

The rearrangement joins TRBV4-2 to TRBJ1-1; no definite D call. The V gene lost 7 bases and the J gene lost 4 bases, with 13 bases spanning the gap. The germline V gene encodes CDR1 LGHNA and CDR2 YNFKEQ. CDR3 length: 13 amino acids. The CDR3 region is CASKLREITEAFF. The CDR3 DNA follows: TGTGCCAGCAAACTAAGGGAGATCACTGAAGCTTTCTTT.

This clonotype was detected a few times. The V gene is TRBV5-1, the J gene TRBJ2-3; the D is unclear. This CDR3 comprises 14 residues. Per germline, CDR1 SGHRS and CDR2 YFSETQ. Trimming pared 0 bases from V and 2 bases from J, leaving 7 bases between. The CDR3, as DNA: TGCGCCAGCAGCTTGGCCACAATCACAGATACGCAGTATTTT. Translation gives CASSLATITDTQYF.

The chain uses TRBV20-1 and TRBJ1-3; TRBD1 matches at 8 bases. The germline gives CDR1 DFQATT, CDR2 SNEGSKA (reference sequence). This CDR3 has 15 amino acids. V shed 6 bases, J shed 3 bases, and the junction held 10 bases outside the gene matches. Written as DNA, the CDR3 is TGCAGTGCAAAACCAGGGGGCGCGGGTGGAAACACCATATATTTT. Translating gives CSAKPGGAGGNTIYF.

This clonotype was found once. The chain carries TRBV2 and TRBJ1-2; the D is unclear. This CDR3 comprises 12 residues. Germline loops: CDR1 SNHLY, CDR2 FYNNEI. With 7 bases removed from V and 8 bases from J, the gap between germline ends came to 14 bases. The CDR3 loop reads CASTVAPGGYTF. The DNA of the CDR3 is TGTGCCAGCACAGTAGCGCCGGGCGGCTACACCTTC.

V usage is TRBV29-1 and J usage is TRBJ2-5; 9 bases align to TRBD1. The J call may be incorrect, as the DNA end agrees better with TRBJ2-7. Germline-derived CDR1 and CDR2 are SQVTM and ANQGSEA. The CDR3 runs 15 residues. In nucleotides, the CDR3 is TGCAGCGTTGAAGTAGCGGACAGGGGACTTTACGAGCAGTACTTC. Its protein is CSVEVADRGLYEQYF.

V gene TRBV5-1 combines with J gene TRBJ2-2, with D perhaps TRBD2 (6 bases). Trimming cost V 3 bases and J 5 bases, with 20 bases left between them. Germline assignment: CDR1 SGHRS and CDR2 YFSETQ. The CDR3 spans 17 residues. Written as DNA, the CDR3 is TGCGCCAGCAGCTCGCCGTCGGGGGTCGCCGGTACCGGGGAGCTGTTTTTT. It translates to CASSSPSGVAGTGELFF.

This clonotype was seen a few times. This chain links TRBV20-1 with TRBJ2-5; TRBD1 aligns across 7 bases. The CDR3 is made up of 16 amino acids. The germline CDR1 and CDR2 sequences are DFQATT and SNEGSKA (reference sequence). V lost 5 bases to trimming and J lost 7 bases; unmatched junction nucleotides: 19. Here the CDR3 DNA reads TGCAGTGCTGGTGGCCTCGGGACAGAGCAAAGGGCGACCCAGTACTTC. It encodes CSAGGLGTEQRATQYF.

The rearrangement joins TRBV20-1 to TRBJ1-4, with a possible D match to TRBD1 (6 bases). Trimming took off 7 bases at V and 3 bases at J, with 12 bases between the two ends. The CDR3 has 13 amino acids. Germline loops: CDR1 DFQATT, CDR2 SNEGSKA (reference sequence). The CDR3 sequence is CSVSGHSNEKLFF. In nucleotides, the CDR3 is TGCAGTGTTTCGGGACACTCTAATGAAAAACTGTTTTTT.

The chain has TRBV13 and TRBJ2-5; D is undetermined. The CDR3 totals 12 residues. The ends were cut back, 3 bases at V and 5 bases at J, with 7 bases in the middle. The germline V gene encodes CDR1 PRHDT and CDR2 FYEKMQ (reference sequence). CDR3 nucleotides: TGTGCCAGCAGCTTCGGTCTGGAGACCCAGTACTTC. Amino acids: CASSFGLETQYF.

A remark on this clonotype: Germline and junction disagree at one end, which may indicate a read error. The CDR3 is CASSKRVGTDAQYF. The CDR3 region has the DNA TGTGCCAGCTCTAAAAGGGTGGGCACAGATGCGCAGTATTTT. This chain joins TRBV6-5 and TRBJ2-3; D is undetermined. Looked up from germline, CDR1 is MNHEY and CDR2 is SVGAGI. CDR3 size: 14 residues.

In the case of this clonotype: A junction end diverges from the germline sequence, so it may reflect a read error. The chain has TRBV7-9 and TRBJ2-3; D is perhaps TRBD1 (6 bases). Germline CDR1 and CDR2: SEHNR and FQNEAQ (reference sequence). This CDR3 comprises 15 residues. This chain's CDR3 is CASSLEGDTTDTQYF. The CDR3 DNA reads TGTGCCAGCAGTTTAGAGGGGGACACCACAGATACGCAGTATTTT.

This clonotype turned up a few times. The V call is TRBV10-3, the J call TRBJ1-2; D call uncertain. The V gene lost 0 bases and the J gene lost 6 bases, with 8 bases spanning the gap. Germline V gives CDR1 ENHRY, CDR2 SYGVKD. CDR3 size: 13 residues. CDR3 loop: CAISESGENGYTF. CDR3 nucleotide sequence: TGTGCCATCAGTGAGTCAGGAGAGAATGGCTACACCTTC.

This clonotype was picked up many times. The rearrangement links TRBV7-2 to TRBJ1-1; 7 nucleotides match TRBD1. Germline CDR1 SGHTA, CDR2 FQGNSA. The CDR3 extends over 14 amino acids. Trimming cost V 5 bases and J 2 bases; bases outside gene matches: 5. CDR3 protein: CASSPGTANTEAFF. CDR3 sequence (DNA): TGTGCCAGCAGCCCCGGGACAGCCAACACTGAAGCTTTCTTT.

The CDR3 reads CASTRRGRGNTIYF. The CDR3 DNA follows: TGTGCCAGCACGAGGAGGGGCAGGGGAAACACCATATATTTT. V is TRBV27 and J is TRBJ1-3; maybe TRBD1 (5 bases). There are 14 residues in the CDR3. Trimming removed 7 bases from V and 4 bases from J, with 14 bases in between. Germline loops: CDR1 MNHEY, CDR2 SMNVEV (reference sequence).

This clonotype has more than one count but fewer than ten. The chain couples TRBV29-1 to TRBJ1-5; 8 bases fit TRBD1. The V gene end was trimmed by 5 bases and the J gene end by 5 bases; junction bases not matched to a gene: 5. The CDR3 is 13 amino acids. Germline loops: CDR1 SQVTM, CDR2 ANQGSEA. The CDR3: CSVQGQGDQPQHF. CDR3 nucleotide sequence: TGCAGCGTTCAAGGACAGGGCGATCAGCCCCAGCATTTT. Full variable domain (missing parts from reference TRBV29-1 and TRBJ1-5): SAVISQKPSRDICQRGTSLTIQCQVDSQVTMMFWYRQQPGQSLTLIATANQGSEATYESGFVIDKFPISRPNLTFSTLTVSNMSPEDSSIYLCSVQGQGDQPQHFGDGTRLSIL.

The chain is built from TRBV19 and TRBJ2-5, with TRBD1 as a possible D gene (5 bases). The germline V gene encodes CDR1 LNHDA and CDR2 SQIVND (reference sequence). CDR3 length: 13 amino acids. V was shortened by 6 bases and J by 1 base, with 9 bases between the two germline ends. Here the CDR3 reads CASRGAAQETQYF. CDR3 DNA sequence: TGTGCCAGTAGAGGGGCAGCCCAAGAGACCCAGTACTTC.

The genes are TRBV29-1 and TRBJ1-2, with no clear D. The CDR3 is 15 amino acids. V was clipped by 2 bases and J by 6 bases, with 19 bases between them. Germline lookup yields CDR1 SQVTM and CDR2 ANQGSEA. This CDR3 is CSVEPNGKYDDGYTF. In nucleotides, the CDR3 is TGCAGCGTTGAACCCAACGGAAAGTATGATGATGGCTACACCTTC.

V and J are TRBV6-2 or TRBV6-3 and TRBJ2-5; tentative D call: TRBD2 (5 bases). This CDR3 has 15 amino acids. V lost 8 bases and J 5 bases, leaving 21 bases between the germline ends. The germline gives CDR1 MNHEY, CDR2 SVGEGT. The CDR3 DNA sequence: TGTGCCAGCTGGGAAGGGAGCGCCTTGATGGAGACCCAGTACTTC. This encodes CASWEGSALMETQYF.

The CDR3 spells CASSSSIAVGNTIYF. CDR3 sequence (DNA): TGTGCCAGCAGTTCATCCATCGCGGTGGGAAACACCATATATTTT. The rearrangement uses TRBV6-5 and TRBJ1-3; D unresolved. Germline values: CDR1 MNHEY, CDR2 SVGAGI. The length of the CDR3 is 15 residues. V was clipped by 4 bases and J by 4 bases, with 14 bases between them.